Each of the 18 T cell receptor beta chains below was sequenced from the same sample in a study of CD8+ T cells in alopecia areata. Investigators isolated RNA and reverse transcribed it into cDNA to act as the sequencing template. Some clones are missing from TCRdb's copy, which holds only in-frame ones; the method was immunoSEQ multiplex PCR. Counted here are 130,000 to 150,000 clones, around 49% occurring once; the ten biggest clones make up over 0.75%. Sequencing was performed on CD4+ T cells sorted from blood, taken at week 0. Receptor source: a human donor with alopecia areata.

The chain recombines TRBV7-2 with TRBJ2-1; D might be TRBD2 (6 bases). Germline CDR1 is SGHTA and CDR2 is FQGNSA. V was pared by 4 bases and J by 4 bases, with 17 bases between. The CDR3 contains 16 residues. Here the CDR3 DNA reads TGTGCCAGCAGCTCGCAAGCGGGTTTAGGTTACAATGAGCAGTTCTTC. Protein product: CASSSQAGLGYNEQFF.

For this clone: The same CDR3 is also encoded by other DNA sequences in this sample. The chain is built from TRBV2 and TRBJ1-5; no definite D call. The V end was cut by 4 bases, the J end by 0 bases, with 7 bases between. Looked up from germline, CDR1 is SNHLY and CDR2 is FYNNEI. The CDR3 spans 14 residues. CDR3 sequence: CASSGWVSNQPQHF. CDR3 DNA: TGTGCCAGCAGTGGATGGGTTAGCAATCAGCCCCAGCATTTT.

The chain couples TRBV7-2 to TRBJ2-3; a possible D gene is TRBD2 (5 bases). This CDR3 is 14 amino acids long. V dropped 4 bases and J dropped 0 bases, with 8 bases sitting between them. Germline V lookup: CDR1 SGHTA, CDR2 FQGNSA. Here the CDR3 DNA reads TGTGCCAGCAGCTCTAGCCGGAGCACAGATACGCAGTATTTT. It yields the protein CASSSSRSTDTQYF.

In this sample, this clone turned up a few times. This chain links TRBV10-3 with TRBJ1-2; 8 nucleotides agree with TRBD1. J gave up 2 bases and V 2 bases, and 4 bases lay outside the gene matches. The length of the CDR3 is 15 residues. Germline CDR1 ENHRY, CDR2 SYGVKD. CDR3 DNA sequence: TGTGCCATCAGTGAGGGGGGACAGGAGAACTATGGCTACACCTTC. Its translation is CAISEGGQENYGYTF.

The chain combines TRBV30 with TRBJ1-1, with 10 nucleotides matching TRBD1. The junction had 8 bases not matched to a gene; V was cut back by 3 bases and J by 10 bases. The CDR3 consists of 13 residues. The germline V gene encodes CDR1 GTSNPN and CDR2 SVGIG (reference sequence). CDR3 protein: CAWSRQGAAGAFF. The DNA for the CDR3 is TGTGCCTGGAGCCGACAGGGGGCAGCTGGAGCTTTCTTT.

V and J are TRBV29-1 and TRBJ1-1, with no clear D. V shed 7 bases and J shed 0 bases, with 12 bases lying between them. CDR1 is SQVTM and CDR2 is ANQGSEA in the germline V gene. This CDR3 comprises 13 residues. Here the CDR3 DNA reads TGCAGCGCCTTTAGCGGGATGAACACTGAAGCTTTCTTT. The encoded protein is CSAFSGMNTEAFF.

This clone has more than one count but fewer than ten. The chain carries TRBV5-1 and TRBJ2-6; D is unclear. Germline loops: CDR1 SGHRS, CDR2 YFSETQ. The CDR3 is made up of 14 amino acids. Deletions cut 3 bases from V and 11 bases from J, with 15 bases between. The DNA of the CDR3 is TGCGCCAGCAGCTCGGGTCCCAATGAAGACGTCCTGACTTTC. Amino acid sequence: CASSSGPNEDVLTF.

This chain joins TRBV29-1 and TRBJ2-7; D ambiguous. Between the trimmed V and J ends, which lost 4 bases and 4 bases, there was a span of 14 bases. The CDR3 length is 13 residues. The germline V gene encodes CDR1 SQVTM and CDR2 ANQGSEA. The CDR3 DNA reads as TGCAGCGTTGTCGGTCGAATTCGGTACGAGCAGTACTTC. Translating gives CSVVGRIRYEQYF.

V and J are TRBV29-1 and TRBJ1-1; D call uncertain. The V end was cut by 6 bases, the J end by 4 bases, with 9 bases between. This CDR3 region has 11 residues. Looked up from germline, CDR1 is SQVTM and CDR2 is ANQGSEA. CDR3 sequence reads: CSVNEPTEAFF. The DNA of the CDR3 is TGCAGCGTGAACGAACCCACTGAAGCTTTCTTT.

The V and J genes are TRBV29-1 and TRBJ2-3, with 8 bases matching TRBD1. In germline, CDR1 is SQVTM, CDR2 ANQGSEA. The CDR3 runs to 17 residues. Trimming took 0 bases from V and 2 from J; bases not matched to a gene: 10. CDR3 protein: CSVEDWGTGGDTDTQYF. The CDR3 DNA follows: TGCAGCGTTGAAGATTGGGGAACAGGGGGTGACACAGATACGCAGTATTTT.

This clone was observed once. This chain connects TRBV6-6 to TRBJ1-1; perhaps TRBD1 as D (5 bases). CDR3 length: 14 residues. Germline V lookup: CDR1 MNHNY, CDR2 SVGAGI (reference sequence). Trimming removed 8 bases from V and 2 bases from J, with 15 bases in between. The CDR3 nucleotides read TGTGCCAGCGTGTTTAGGGACGGTAACACTGAAGCTTTCTTT. Amino acid sequence: CASVFRDGNTEAFF.

The rearrangement links TRBV29-1 to TRBJ2-7; tentatively, D is TRBD1 (6 bases). Germline values: CDR1 SQVTM, CDR2 ANQGSEA. CDR3 size: 13 residues. V lost 5 bases and J lost 0, with 11 bases in between. Here the CDR3 reads CSVRDTASYEQYF. The CDR3 nucleotides read TGCAGCGTTCGGGACACGGCCTCCTACGAGCAGTACTTC.

This clone was detected many times. The chain employs TRBV11-2 and TRBJ2-5; D gene ambiguous. The CDR3 runs 13 residues. Germline V gives CDR1 SGHAT, CDR2 FQNNGV. V was shortened by 5 bases and J by 5 bases, with 12 bases between the two germline ends. CDR3 coding DNA: TGTGCCAGCAGCCTAATCACCTGGGAGACCCAGTACTTC. Translated: CASSLITWETQYF. Supplemented by reference TRBV11-2 and TRBJ2-5, the full variable domain reads EAGVAQSPRYKIIEKRQSVAFWCNPISGHATLYWYQQILGQGPKLLIQFQNNGVVDDSQLPKDRFSAERLKGVDSTLKIQPAKLEDSAVYLCASSLITWETQYFGPGTRLLVL.

This clone was seen a handful of times. The V call is TRBV5-1, the J call TRBJ2-7, with D possibly TRBD1 on 5 matching bases. This CDR3 is 14 amino acids long. Trimming cost V 1 base and J 1 base, with 9 bases left between them. Germline V lookup: CDR1 SGHRS, CDR2 YFSETQ. In DNA form, the CDR3 reads TGCGCCAGCAGCTTGAATCCAGGGTCCTACGAGCAGTACTTC. This encodes CASSLNPGSYEQYF.

The chain uses TRBV18 and TRBJ2-5; D uncertain. The V end was cut by 3 bases, the J end by 1 base, with 9 bases between. Per germline, CDR1 KGHSH and CDR2 LQKENI. The CDR3 is 14 amino acids. This CDR3 reads CASSPGYVQETQYF. DNA for the CDR3: TGTGCCAGCTCACCGGGATATGTCCAAGAGACCCAGTACTTC.

This clone has more than one count but fewer than ten. J is TRBJ2-6 and V is TRBV7-2, with TRBD2 as a possible D gene (6 bases). Germline CDR1 is SGHTA and CDR2 is FQGNSA. V lost 6 bases to trimming and J lost 0 bases, with 9 bases between them. The CDR3 consists of 15 residues. As DNA, the CDR3 is TGTGCCAGCAGGCGGGACTTCTCTGGGGCCAACGTCCTGACTTTC. Amino acids: CASRRDFSGANVLTF.

This clone was detected only a few times. This chain joins TRBV2 and TRBJ2-7, with D unresolved. Deletions cut 6 bases from V and 0 bases from J, with 9 bases between. Germline CDR1 is SNHLY and CDR2 is FYNNEI. The CDR3 has 13 residues. The CDR3 DNA reads TGTGCCAGCAGGAGAGATCCCTCCTACGAGCAGTACTTC. Amino acids: CASRRDPSYEQYF.

This clone was observed a few times. The chain links TRBV4-3 to TRBJ2-5; D gene ambiguous. The CDR3 has 13 residues. V lost 4 bases, J lost 0 bases, and 6 bases lay in between. In germline, CDR1 is LGHNA, CDR2 YSLEER. The CDR3 DNA reads TGCGCCAGCAGCCCCGGGCACCAAGAGACCCAGTACTTC. This codes for CASSPGHQETQYF.